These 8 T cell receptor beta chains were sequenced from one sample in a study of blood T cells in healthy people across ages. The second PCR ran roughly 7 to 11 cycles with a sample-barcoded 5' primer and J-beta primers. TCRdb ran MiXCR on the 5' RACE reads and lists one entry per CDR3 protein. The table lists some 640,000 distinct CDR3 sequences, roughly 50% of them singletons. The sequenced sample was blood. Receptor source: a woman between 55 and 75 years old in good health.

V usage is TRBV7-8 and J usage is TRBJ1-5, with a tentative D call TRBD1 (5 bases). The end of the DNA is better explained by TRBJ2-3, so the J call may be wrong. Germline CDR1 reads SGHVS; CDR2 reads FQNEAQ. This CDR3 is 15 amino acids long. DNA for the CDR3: TGTGCCAGCAGCCAGGACACCTATAGCAATCAGCCCCAGTATTTT. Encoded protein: CASSQDTYSNQPQYF.

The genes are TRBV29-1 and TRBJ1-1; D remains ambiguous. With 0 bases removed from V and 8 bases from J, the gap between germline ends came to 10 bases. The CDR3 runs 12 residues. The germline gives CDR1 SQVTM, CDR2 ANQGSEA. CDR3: CSVEDRAAEAFF. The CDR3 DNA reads TGCAGCGTTGAAGATCGGGCGGCGGAAGCTTTCTTT.

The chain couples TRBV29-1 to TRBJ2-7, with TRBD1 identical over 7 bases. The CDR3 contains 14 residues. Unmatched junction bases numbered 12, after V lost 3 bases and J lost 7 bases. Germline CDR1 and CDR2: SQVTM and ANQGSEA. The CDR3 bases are TGCAGCGTTGATGGAAGGACAGGCGTCTGGGAGCAGTACTTC. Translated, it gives CSVDGRTGVWEQYF.

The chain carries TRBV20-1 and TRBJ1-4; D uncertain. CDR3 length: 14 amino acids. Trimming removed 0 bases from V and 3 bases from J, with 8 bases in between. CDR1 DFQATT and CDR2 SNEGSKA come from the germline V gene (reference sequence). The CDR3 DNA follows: TGCAGTGCTAGAGATCCGGCAGCTAATGAAAAACTGTTTTTT. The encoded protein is CSARDPAANEKLFF.

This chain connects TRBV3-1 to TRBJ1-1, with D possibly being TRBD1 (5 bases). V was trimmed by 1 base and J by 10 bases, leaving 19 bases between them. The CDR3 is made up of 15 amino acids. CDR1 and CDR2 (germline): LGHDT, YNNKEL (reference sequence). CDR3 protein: CASSQALGLPYGAFF. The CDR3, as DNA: TGTGCCAGCAGCCAAGCCCTGGGGCTTCCCTATGGAGCTTTCTTT.

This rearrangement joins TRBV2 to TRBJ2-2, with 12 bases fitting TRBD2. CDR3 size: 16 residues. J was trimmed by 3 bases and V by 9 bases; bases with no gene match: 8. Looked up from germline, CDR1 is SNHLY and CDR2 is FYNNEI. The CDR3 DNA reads TGTGCCAGTAGCGTGAGACTAGCGGGGGACACCGGGGAGCTGTTTTTT. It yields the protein CASSVRLAGDTGELFF.

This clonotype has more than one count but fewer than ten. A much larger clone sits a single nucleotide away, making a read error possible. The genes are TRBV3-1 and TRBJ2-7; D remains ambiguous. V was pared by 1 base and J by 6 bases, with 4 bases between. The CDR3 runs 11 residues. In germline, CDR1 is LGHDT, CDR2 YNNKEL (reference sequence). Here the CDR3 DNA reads TGTGCCAGCAGCCAAGCCTCCGAGCAGTACTTC. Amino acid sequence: CASSQASEQYF.

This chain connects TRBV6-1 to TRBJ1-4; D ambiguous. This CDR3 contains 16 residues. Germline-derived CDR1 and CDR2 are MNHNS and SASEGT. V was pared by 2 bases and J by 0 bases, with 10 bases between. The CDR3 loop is CASSEQDGATNEKLFF. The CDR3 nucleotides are TGTGCCAGCAGTGAACAGGACGGTGCAACTAATGAAAAACTGTTTTTT.